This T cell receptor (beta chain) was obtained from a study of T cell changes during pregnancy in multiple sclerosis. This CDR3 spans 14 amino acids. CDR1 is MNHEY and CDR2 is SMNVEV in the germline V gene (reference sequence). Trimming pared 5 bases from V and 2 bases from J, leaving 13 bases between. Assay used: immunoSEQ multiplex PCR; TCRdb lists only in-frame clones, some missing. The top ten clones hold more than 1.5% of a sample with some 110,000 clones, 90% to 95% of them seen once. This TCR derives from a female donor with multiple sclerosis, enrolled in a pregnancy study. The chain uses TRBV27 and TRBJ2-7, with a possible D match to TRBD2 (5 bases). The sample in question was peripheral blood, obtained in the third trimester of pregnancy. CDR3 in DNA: TGTGCCAGCAGTCCTCCGGGGATGCCCTACGAGCAGTACTTC. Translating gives CASSPPGMPYEQYF.